The 23 T cell receptor beta chains below all came from one sample that was sequenced in a study of identical twins' blood T cells. TCRdb redid the calling of the 5' RACE reads with MiXCR, one entry per CDR3 protein. The sample has 300,000 to 450,000 distinct CDR3 sequences, roughly 28% seen once. The specimen was PBMCs. These TCRs come from a woman aged 18 to 49 in good health.

The table lists this clonotype with a few counts. V gene TRBV21-1 combines with J gene TRBJ1-1; TRBD1 is the table's D call and was not checked against the DNA. TRBV21-1 is given as a pseudogene. This CDR3 spans 12 amino acids. The CDR3 DNA sequence: TGTGCCAGCAGCGGGGGGCGAACTGAAGCTTTCTTT. Its protein product is CASSGGRTEAFF.

As DNA, the CDR3 is TGCGCCAGCAGCCAAGCAGGCGGACTAGCAAAGACCCAGTACTTC. This translates into CASSQAGGLAKTQYF. The chain joins TRBV4-1 to TRBJ2-5; TRBD2 matches at 8 bases. The V and J ends lost 1 base and 6 bases, in that order; junction bases with no gene match: 7. Germline assignment: CDR1 MGHRA and CDR2 YSYEKL. This CDR3 spans 15 amino acids.

Comment on this clonotype: One junction end does not reproduce the germline sequence, and a read error may be involved. The genes are TRBV13 and TRBJ1-5, with TRBD1 matching over 7 bases. Germline CDR1 PRHDT, CDR2 FYEKMQ (reference sequence). The CDR3 has 13 amino acids. CDR3: CASSLRGVQPHHF. The CDR3 coding sequence is TGTGCCAGCAGCCTCAGGGGGGTCCAGCCCCATCATTTT.

J is TRBJ1-1 and V is TRBV5-6, with 12 positions matching TRBD1. The length of the CDR3 is 12 residues. The V gene end was trimmed by 7 bases and the J gene end by 10 bases; junction bases not matched to a gene: 5. CDR1 is SGHDT, CDR2 YYEEEE, per germline. CDR3 protein: CASLGQGASAFF. The CDR3 nucleotides read TGTGCCAGCCTGGGACAGGGGGCCTCAGCTTTCTTT.

The gene calls are TRBV5-1 and TRBJ1-6; D unclear. From germline, CDR1 is SGHRS and CDR2 YFSETQ. Trimming cost V 4 bases and J 5 bases, with 16 bases left between them. The CDR3 loop spans 16 amino acids. The CDR3 is CASSLGPGAHNSPLHF. The CDR3 bases are TGCGCCAGCAGCCTGGGCCCAGGAGCCCATAATTCACCCCTCCACTTT.

V usage is TRBV7-9 and J usage is TRBJ1-5; a possible D gene is TRBD1 (5 bases). The V end was cut by 1 base, the J end by 6 bases, with 19 bases between. Germline values: CDR1 SEHNR, CDR2 FQNEAQ (reference sequence). The CDR3 sequence is 17 residues long. CDR3 region: CASSLEVWQGGGQPQHF. The CDR3 DNA sequence: TGTGCCAGCAGCTTAGAGGTTTGGCAGGGAGGAGGTCAGCCCCAGCATTTT.

This clonotype has more than one count but fewer than ten. The V and J genes are TRBV29-1 and TRBJ1-2, with D possibly being TRBD1 (6 bases). The CDR3 runs to 13 residues. V lost 2 bases and J lost 4, with 11 bases in between. CDR1 and CDR2 (germline): SQVTM, ANQGSEA. CDR3 DNA: TGCAGCGTTGAAAGGACAGCTTTCTATGGCTACACCTTC. It translates to CSVERTAFYGYTF.

This chain joins TRBV19 and TRBJ2-3, with D maybe TRBD2 (6 bases). V lost 6 bases and J lost 8, with 12 bases in between. Germline lookup yields CDR1 LNHDA and CDR2 SQIVND (reference sequence). This CDR3 has 12 amino acids. This CDR3 is CASRRELGTQYF. Written as DNA, the CDR3 is TGTGCCAGTAGACGGGAGCTCGGTACGCAGTATTTT.

This clonotype appeared a few times. The chain joins TRBV20-1 to TRBJ2-3; D remains ambiguous. V was cut by 4 bases and J by 0 bases, with 8 bases left in between. Looked up from germline, CDR1 is DFQATT and CDR2 is SNEGSKA (reference sequence). The CDR3 runs 13 residues. The CDR3 sequence is CSATDPSTDTQYF. CDR3 nucleotides: TGCAGTGCTACGGACCCAAGCACAGATACGCAGTATTTT.

Only a few counts were recorded for this clonotype. This sequence joins TRBV28 and TRBJ2-1, with 9 bases lining up with TRBD1. Germline values: CDR1 MDHEN, CDR2 SYDVKM. The junction had 10 bases not matched to a gene; V was cut back by 6 bases and J by 10 bases. The CDR3 has 14 amino acids. The CDR3 region has the DNA TGTGCCAGCAGCCGTCCCGGGACAGGGAACGAGCAGTTCTTC. Its translation is CASSRPGTGNEQFF.

The table lists this clonotype with a few counts. V usage is TRBV29-1 and J usage is TRBJ1-3; no definite D call. Germline V gene lookup returns CDR1 SQVTM and CDR2 ANQGSEA. The CDR3 spans 13 residues. Trimming took off 8 bases at V and 0 bases at J, with 11 bases between the two ends. The CDR3 sequence: CSMTLSSGNTIYF. Written as DNA, the CDR3 is TGCAGCATGACATTATCCTCTGGAAACACCATATATTTT.

This clonotype came up many times. V gene TRBV12-3 or TRBV12-4 combines with J gene TRBJ1-3; D unclear. V gave up 7 bases and J gave up 4 bases, with 2 bases separating them. There are 10 residues in the CDR3. This chain's CDR3 is CASMGNTIYF. The CDR3 DNA follows: TGTGCCAGCATGGGAAACACCATATATTTT.

This clonotype was counted only a few times. The chain joins TRBV20-1 to TRBJ2-7, with D maybe TRBD1 (5 bases). CDR1 DFQATT and CDR2 SNEGSKA come from the germline V gene (reference sequence). With 6 bases removed from V and 6 bases from J, the gap between germline ends came to 15 bases. This CDR3 has 12 residues. The CDR3 here is CSARAPSAEQYF. CDR3 nucleotides: TGCAGTGCCAGGGCCCCTTCGGCCGAGCAGTACTTC.

The V and J genes are TRBV5-1 and TRBJ2-1; D may correspond to TRBD1 or TRBD2 (5 bases each). This CDR3 has 16 residues. V was trimmed by 1 base and J by 7 bases, leaving 18 bases between them. CDR1 is SGHRS, CDR2 YFSETQ, per germline. The CDR3 reads CASSLMPGPSFNEQFF. The CDR3, as DNA: TGCGCCAGCAGCTTGATGCCGGGGCCTTCTTTTAATGAGCAGTTCTTC.

V usage is TRBV29-1 and J usage is TRBJ2-2; 7 nucleotides match TRBD1. Germline values: CDR1 SQVTM, CDR2 ANQGSEA. V lost 8 bases and J lost 4; bases outside the gene matches: 7. CDR3 length: 13 amino acids. DNA for the CDR3: TGCAGCAGCCGGGACAGCTCCACCGGGGAGCTGTTTTTT. Amino acids: CSSRDSSTGELFF.

Points on this clonotype: This could be a read error, since a much larger clone is one nucleotide away. The chain combines TRBV10-3 with TRBJ1-2, with no clear D. In germline, CDR1 is ENHRY, CDR2 SYGVKD. The CDR3 is 13 residues long. The CDR3, as DNA: TGTGCCACCAGTCTAGAGGGTTCCTATGGCTACACCTTC. This translates into CATSLEGSYGYTF.

The V call is TRBV12-3 or TRBV12-4, the J call TRBJ2-1; possibly TRBD2 for D (5 bases). The CDR3 sequence is 17 residues long. V was trimmed by 2 bases and J by 5 bases, leaving 19 bases between them. This CDR3 reads CASSLFEFLRADNEQFF. CDR3 nucleotides: TGTGCCAGCAGTTTATTTGAGTTTCTGAGGGCTGACAATGAGCAGTTCTTC.

This clonotype occurred a few times. This chain joins TRBV3-1 and TRBJ1-2; D is possibly TRBD1 (5 bases). Germline V gene lookup returns CDR1 LGHDT and CDR2 YNNKEL (reference sequence). Trimming stripped 3 bases from V and 5 bases from J, with 10 bases between. CDR3 length equals 13 residues. The CDR3 protein is CASSHAREYGYTF. DNA of the CDR3: TGTGCCAGCAGCCACGCCAGGGAATATGGCTACACCTTC.

In this sample, this clonotype turned up many times. J is TRBJ2-7 and V is TRBV18, with D unresolved. V lost 8 bases, J lost 0 bases, and 8 bases lay in between. Germline loops: CDR1 KGHSH, CDR2 LQKENI. The CDR3 runs to 12 residues. In DNA form, the CDR3 reads TGTGCCAGCAGTCCTAACTCCTACGAGCAGTACTTC. It is translated as CASSPNSYEQYF.

This clonotype has a count of ten or more. The CDR3 DNA reads as TGCAGTGCTAGAGATTCGGGTGTCGCGGGAGTTGCCTACGAGCAGTACTTC. Protein: CSARDSGVAGVAYEQYF. The chain combines TRBV20-1 with TRBJ2-7; 7 positions match TRBD2. CDR1 and CDR2 from the germline V gene are DFQATT and SNEGSKA (reference sequence). This CDR3 is 17 amino acids long. With 0 bases clipped from V and 2 bases from J, the junction kept 13 bases outside the gene matches.

The J gene is TRBJ1-1, the V gene TRBV29-1; 7 bases agree with TRBD1. Trimming at V came to 6 bases and at J to 8 bases, leaving 6 bases not matched to a gene. CDR1 is SQVTM and CDR2 is ANQGSEA in the germline V gene. This CDR3 region has 11 residues. The CDR3 here is CSVRVGQEAFF. For the CDR3, the DNA is TGCAGCGTCCGGGTGGGACAGGAAGCTTTCTTT.

V usage is TRBV20-1 and J usage is TRBJ1-6; D gene uncertain. The germline V gene encodes CDR1 DFQATT and CDR2 SNEGSKA (reference sequence). With 0 bases removed from V and 11 bases from J, the gap between germline ends came to 17 bases. The CDR3 is 15 amino acids. CDR3 nucleotides: TGCAGTGCTAGAGACCACCGATTCCCCGACCCACCCCTCCACTTT. As protein: CSARDHRFPDPPLHF.

In this sample, this clonotype turned up many times. V gene TRBV29-1 combines with J gene TRBJ2-1; D is possibly TRBD2 (6 bases). V dropped 4 bases and J dropped 4 bases, with 8 bases sitting between them. The germline V gene has CDR1 SQVTM and CDR2 ANQGSEA. This CDR3 has 12 amino acids. The CDR3 nucleotides read TGCAGCGTTGGGGCGGGGTACAATGAGCAGTTCTTC. Amino acids: CSVGAGYNEQFF.